The 8 T cell receptor beta chains presented below share a single source sample, sequenced in a study of molecular identifiers for immune sequencing clone quantification. TCRdb reprocessed the PCR reads with MiXCR, giving one entry per CDR3 protein. The sample lists around 40,000 distinct CDR3 sequences; 15% to 20% were seen once. The sequencing sample was made of naive CD8+ T cells from blood, with Jurkat cell RNA spiked in. Subset given: FACS-sorted CD8+CD4-CCR7+CD45RA+ naive T cells. The source is a human donor in good health. Some libraries in this study had Jurkat cell RNA spiked in.

This chain links TRBV29-1 with TRBJ2-1; 8 nucleotides match TRBD2. This CDR3 is built from 17 residues. V trimming: 1 base; J trimming: 0 bases; junction bases outside the gene matches: 8. Germline V gives CDR1 SQVTM, CDR2 ANQGSEA. CDR3 region: CSVEGVGLARSYNEQFF. The CDR3 DNA reads as TGCAGCGTTGAAGGCGTTGGACTAGCACGCTCCTACAATGAGCAGTTCTTC.

This sequence joins TRBV14 and TRBJ2-1, with TRBD2 matching 7 bases. V trimming: 4 bases; J trimming: 3 bases; junction bases outside the gene matches: 6. Germline CDR1 and CDR2: SGHDN and FVKESK. The CDR3 is 15 residues long. The CDR3 sequence is CASSRGRGDYNEQFF. CDR3 nucleotides: TGTGCCAGCAGCCGAGGGAGGGGCGACTACAATGAGCAGTTCTTC. Full variable domain (rest looked up from reference TRBV14 and TRBJ2-1): EAGVTQFPSHSVIEKGQTVTLRCDPISGHDNLYWYRRVMGKEIKFLLHFVKESKQDESGMPNNRFLAERTGGTYSTLKVQPAELEDSGVYFCASSRGRGDYNEQFFGPGTRLTVL.

This clonotype was seen more than once but under ten times. The rearrangement links TRBV12-3 or TRBV12-4 to TRBJ2-7; TRBD2 aligns across 7 bases. Trimming at V came to 5 bases and at J to 3 bases, leaving 7 bases not matched to a gene. This CDR3 is 14 amino acids long. The DNA for the CDR3 is TGTGCCAGCAGTCTAACCGGGACTAACTACGAGCAGTACTTC. Translating it yields CASSLTGTNYEQYF.

The sample holds many counts of this clonotype. The chain recombines TRBV6-5 with TRBJ2-7, with D possibly called TRBD1 or TRBD2 (6 bases each). Trimming took 6 bases from V and 4 from J, leaving 19 bases between them. CDR1 is MNHEY and CDR2 is SVGAGI in the germline V gene. The CDR3 contains 15 residues. The CDR3 reads CASRVEGGQGYEQYF. The CDR3 DNA sequence: TGTGCCAGCAGAGTGGAGGGGGGACAAGGATACGAGCAGTACTTC.

This clonotype was seen at least ten times. The chain carries TRBV4-2 and TRBJ2-6, with a possible D match to TRBD1 (5 bases). Germline V lookup: CDR1 LGHNA, CDR2 YNFKEQ. V gave up 0 bases and J gave up 2 bases, with 11 bases separating them. The CDR3 has 17 amino acids. DNA of the CDR3: TGTGCCAGCAGCCAAGAGGAAACAGGTGCTGGGGCCAACGTCCTGACTTTC. Protein: CASSQEETGAGANVLTF.

V usage is TRBV19 and J usage is TRBJ2-7; D not resolved. The CDR3 covers 13 residues. Deletions cut 1 base from V and 3 bases from J, with 7 bases between. Germline V CDR1 and CDR2: LNHDA, SQIVND (reference sequence). The DNA of the CDR3 is TGTGCCAGTAGTATAGGGACCAACTACGAGCAGTACTTC. Translating it yields CASSIGTNYEQYF. Complete variable domain (other parts from reference TRBV19 and TRBJ2-7): DGGITQSPKYLFRKEGQNVTLSCEQNLNHDAMYWYRQDPGQGLRLIYYSQIVNDFQKGDIAEGYSVSREKKESFPLTVTSAQKNPTAFYLCASSIGTNYEQYFGPGTRLTVT.

This clonotype was seen at least ten times. J is TRBJ2-3 and V is TRBV27, with 10 bases matching TRBD1. J was trimmed by 1 base and V by 8 bases; bases with no gene match: 6. The V gene's germline CDR1 is MNHEY and CDR2 SMNVEV (reference sequence). The CDR3 has 15 residues. The CDR3 spells CASGTGTGGTDTQYF. In DNA, the CDR3 is TGTGCCAGCGGGACCGGGACAGGGGGCACAGATACGCAGTATTTT.

This chain connects TRBV7-9 to TRBJ2-7; 7 bases line up with TRBD1. V lost 5 bases and J lost 1; bases outside the gene matches: 11. The length of the CDR3 is 16 residues. The germline CDR1 and CDR2 sequences are SEHNR and FQNEAQ (reference sequence). The CDR3 here is CASSARQGTPSYEQYF. CDR3 sequence (DNA): TGTGCCAGCAGCGCTCGACAGGGAACCCCATCCTACGAGCAGTACTTC.